The 6 T cell receptor beta chains given below trace back to one sample, sequenced in a study of response to subunit inactivated influenza vaccine. TCRdb itself ran the RT-PCR reads through MiXCR, one entry per CDR3 protein. The sample has about 520,000 distinct CDR3 sequences; approximately 7.7% are singletons. The sample was PBMCs from blood, taken 23 to 25 months after vaccination. Source of these receptors: a man in his fifties or sixties who received an inactivated influenza vaccine.

In this sample, this clonotype turned up many times. This sequence joins TRBV20-1 and TRBJ2-4; D unclear. Germline-derived CDR1 and CDR2 are DFQATT and SNEGSKA (reference sequence). Trimming removed 3 bases at V and 0 bases at J, with 15 bases between. This CDR3 has 16 residues. The CDR3, as DNA: TGCAGTGCTAGCGGTATGGCCGATGCAGCCAAAAACATTCAGTACTTC. This sequence encodes CSASGMADAAKNIQYF.

The sample holds a few counts of this clonotype. The V gene is TRBV12-3 or TRBV12-4, the J gene TRBJ1-4; unclear D gene. V dropped 3 bases and J dropped 3 bases, with 8 bases sitting between them. The CDR3 is made up of 14 amino acids. In nucleotides, the CDR3 is TGTGCCAGCAGTTTTCAGTCAGCTAATGAAAAACTGTTTTTT. It translates to CASSFQSANEKLFF.

Concerning this clonotype itself: A read error may be the cause here, since a much bigger clone is one base away. The rearrangement joins TRBV4-1 to TRBJ2-5; possibly TRBD1 for D (5 bases). There are 15 residues in the CDR3. V shed 3 bases and J shed 6 bases, with 17 bases lying between them. The germline V gene has CDR1 MGHRA and CDR2 YSYEKL. CDR3 protein: CASSHLRAAVKTQYF. CDR3 coding DNA: TGCGCCAGCAGCCACCTCAGGGCGGCGGTGAAGACCCAGTACTTC.

This clonotype was detected only a few times. The J gene is TRBJ2-7, the V gene TRBV20-1; no definite D call. CDR1 is DFQATT and CDR2 is SNEGSKA in the germline V gene (reference sequence). This CDR3 contains 14 residues. V gave up 0 bases and J gave up 0 bases, with 9 bases separating them. CDR3 nucleotide sequence: TGCAGTGCTAGAGATACTGGCGCCTCCTACGAGCAGTACTTC. Translated, it gives CSARDTGASYEQYF.

This clonotype was recorded a few times. V usage is TRBV20-1 and J usage is TRBJ1-5, with no clear D. The CDR3 is made up of 15 amino acids. Germline CDR1 reads DFQATT; CDR2 reads SNEGSKA (reference sequence). Trimming shortened V by 0 bases and J by 1 base, and 10 bases separated the two germline ends. CDR3 in amino acids: CSARDPSVSNQPQHF. The CDR3, as DNA: TGCAGTGCTAGAGATCCTTCAGTCAGCAATCAGCCCCAGCATTTT.

This clonotype was observed a handful of times. The chain carries TRBV20-1 and TRBJ2-3; TRBD2 aligns across 13 bases. This CDR3 is built from 14 residues. V was pared by 5 bases and J by 5 bases, with 4 bases of the junction left unmatched. Germline lookup yields CDR1 DFQATT and CDR2 SNEGSKA (reference sequence). The CDR3 nucleotides read TGCAGTGCTTTGACTAGCGGGGGGATAGATACGCAGTATTTT. The encoded protein is CSALTSGGIDTQYF.